A selection of T cell receptor beta chains follows, all from one sample in a study of blood T cell repertoires in COVID-19. Some clones are missing from TCRdb's copy, which holds only in-frame ones; the method was immunoSEQ multiplex PCR. In the table there are approximately 250,000 clones, under 90% of which are singletons. Sequencing was done on a sample of peripheral blood. Receptors were obtained from a human donor in a cohort sampled during active COVID-19. CDR3s include the opening cysteine and the closing phenylalanine or tryptophan. The D gene is left open where the match is weak. Where a row states a size, it is once, few, many or the class of an expanded clone; other rows omit it.

v_gene	d_gene	j_gene	abundance	CDR3nt	CDR3aa
TRBV7-2	-	TRBJ1-3	-	TGTGCCAGCAGCTTAGCGCAGTCAGGGGCTGGAAACACCATATATTTT	CASSLAQSGAGNTIYF
TRBV15	-	TRBJ1-3	-	TGTGCCACCTCTAGGGGCTCTGGAAACACCATATATTTT	CATSRGSGNTIYF
TRBV20-1	-	TRBJ2-5	few	TGCAGTGCAGCACTTAAAGAGACCCAGTACTTC	CSAALKETQYF
TRBV18	-	TRBJ2-5	-	TGTGCCAGCTCACCCTCCGGGTGGGGGCTAGGAGAGACCCAGTACTTC	CASSPSGWGLGETQYF
TRBV27	-	TRBJ2-1	-	TGTGCCAGCAGTCCCAGTTGGGGCCTGACGCAGGGTGAGCAGTTCTTC	CASSPSWGLTQGEQFF
TRBV6-2/TRBV6-3	TRBD1	TRBJ1-5	-	TGTGCCAGCAGTCAGGGGGCGCATCAGCCCCAGCATTTT	CASSQGAHQPQHF
TRBV9	-	TRBJ2-3	-	TGTGCCAGCAGCGTAGGGTTCGACGGGGATACGCAGTATTTT	CASSVGFDGDTQYF
TRBV20-1	-	TRBJ2-1	-	TGCAGTGCTAGTGACTCGGGGACCTACAATGAGCAGTTCTTC	CSASDSGTYNEQFF
TRBV7-7	TRBD1	TRBJ2-2	-	TGTGCTAGCAGCCGGGACAGTTCTATCGGGGAGCTGTTTTTT	CASSRDSSIGELFF
TRBV15	-	TRBJ2-1	-	TGTGCCACCAGCAGAGTTACTAGTGGGCCTTACTATGAGCAGTTCTTC	CATSRVTSGPYYEQFF
TRBV5-6	-	TRBJ2-1	-	TGTGCCAGCAGCTTGTTGGGTAGAGGCAATGAGCAGTTCTTC	CASSLLGRGNEQFF
TRBV6-2/TRBV6-3	TRBD2	TRBJ2-3	-	TGTGCCAGCAGTTACTCCCCCCGGACTAGCGGAGCCAGCACAGATACGCAGTATTTT	CASSYSPRTSGASTDTQYF
TRBV14	TRBD1	TRBJ2-7	once	TGTGCCAGCAGCCCCCAGACAGGGGGCTACGAGCAGTACTTC	CASSPQTGGYEQYF
TRBV18	-	TRBJ2-5	-	TGTGCCAGCTCACCGTCGGCAGGCCAAGAGACCCAGTACTTC	CASSPSAGQETQYF
TRBV18	-	TRBJ1-5	-	TGTGCCAGCTCACCTTCGAAGCTGGGAGTTGGGAATCAGCCCCAGCATTTT	CASSPSKLGVGNQPQHF
TRBV19	-	TRBJ1-4	-	TGTGCCAGTAGTATATCGTCTGCAACTAATGAAAAACTGTTTTTT	CASSISSATNEKLFF
TRBV28	-	TRBJ1-1	few	TGTGCCAGCACGTCCCAGGGGCGCGTTCAAAGTGCTGAAGCTTTCTTT	CASTSQGRVQSAEAFF
TRBV6-5	-	TRBJ1-5	-	TGTGCCAGCAGCGCCCGGACAAAAGATCAGCCCCAGCATTTT	CASSARTKDQPQHF
TRBV6-5	-	TRBJ1-1	-	TGTGCCAGCAGTCGAACGGACAGAATGAACACTGAAGCTTTCTTT	CASSRTDRMNTEAFF
TRBV7-2	TRBD1	TRBJ1-6	-	TGTGCCAGCAGCCTTGGGACAGGGGTTAATTCACCCCTCCACTTT	CASSLGTGVNSPLHF
TRBV6-5	TRBD1	TRBJ2-3	-	TGTGCCAGCAGACAGGACAGGGTGAGCACAGATACGCAGTATTTT	CASRQDRVSTDTQYF
TRBV25-1	TRBD2	TRBJ2-3	-	TGTGCCAGCAGTGAAGGGGGGGTATTAAGCACAGATACGCAGTATTTT	CASSEGGVLSTDTQYF
TRBV3-1/TRBV3-2	-	TRBJ1-6	-	TGTGCCAGCAGCCAAGTAGCGTCTAATTCACCCCTCCACTTT	CASSQVASNSPLHF
TRBV6-5	-	TRBJ2-7	-	TGTGCCAGCAGTTATCGAAGCGGACCCTACGAGCAGTACTTC	CASSYRSGPYEQYF
TRBV5-1	TRBD1	TRBJ2-7	once	TGCGCCAGCAGCAGGGACAGGGCTGGCTACGAGCAGTACTTC	CASSRDRAGYEQYF
TRBV7-9	-	TRBJ2-3	-	TGTGCCAGCAGCTTAGACACAGGGCCGGCAGATACGCAGTATTTT	CASSLDTGPADTQYF
TRBV28	TRBD1	TRBJ2-7	-	TGTGCCAGCAGTAAACTCGGACAGGCTTTCTCCTACGAGCAGTACTTC	CASSKLGQAFSYEQYF
TRBV2	-	TRBJ2-4	-	TGTGCCAGCAACATCAATCTAGCCAAAAACATTCAGTACTTC	CASNINLAKNIQYF
TRBV28	-	TRBJ1-6	-	TGTGCCAGCAGTTTAAGGCAGGATAATTCACCCCTCCACTTT	CASSLRQDNSPLHF